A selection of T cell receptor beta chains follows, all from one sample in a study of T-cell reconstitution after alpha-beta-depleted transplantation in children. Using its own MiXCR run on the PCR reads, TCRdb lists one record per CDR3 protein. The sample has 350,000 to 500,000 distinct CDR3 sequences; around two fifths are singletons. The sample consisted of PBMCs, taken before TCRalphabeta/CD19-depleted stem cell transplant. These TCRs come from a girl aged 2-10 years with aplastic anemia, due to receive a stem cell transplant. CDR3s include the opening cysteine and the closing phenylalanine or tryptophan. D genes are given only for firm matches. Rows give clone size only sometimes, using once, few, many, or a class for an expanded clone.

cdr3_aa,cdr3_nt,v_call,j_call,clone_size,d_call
CASINQREWGQETQYF,TGTGCCAGCATCAATCAGCGGGAGTGGGGACAAGAGACCCAGTACTTC,TRBV28,TRBJ2-5,NA,TRBD2
CATSEGRERTDTQYF,TGTGCCACCAGTGAAGGGCGGGAGCGAACAGATACGCAGTATTTT,TRBV24-1,TRBJ2-3,many,TRBD2
CSVAGINQPQHF,TGCAGCGTTGCCGGTATCAATCAGCCCCAGCATTTT,TRBV29-1,TRBJ1-5,NA,NA
CSARDMSGANVLTF,TGCAGTGCTAGAGATATGTCTGGGGCCAACGTCCTGACTTTC,TRBV20-1,TRBJ2-6,many,NA
CSVAGRVKGTDTQYF,TGCAGCGTGGCGGGACGCGTCAAGGGCACAGATACGCAGTATTTT,TRBV29-1,TRBJ2-3,few,NA
CATSRADSWELFF,TGTGCCACCAGCAGAGCTGATTCCTGGGAGCTGTTTTTT,TRBV15,TRBJ2-2,NA,NA
CASSSRRTETQYF,TGTGCCAGCAGTTCGAGGAGAACTGAGACCCAGTACTTC,TRBV6-6,TRBJ2-5,few,NA
CSARVQLAGGREQYF,TGCAGTGCTAGAGTCCAACTAGCGGGGGGGCGCGAGCAGTACTTC,TRBV20-1,TRBJ2-7,few,TRBD2
CSHLRDMNTEAFF,TGCAGTCATCTCAGGGATATGAACACTGAAGCTTTCTTT,TRBV20-1,TRBJ1-1,NA,NA
CASSLQGSGEQFF,TGTGCCAGCAGTTTACAGGGTTCAGGTGAGCAGTTCTTC,TRBV12-3/TRBV12-4,TRBJ2-1,few,NA
CSAALGLAGGKPEQYF,TGCAGTGCTGCCCTGGGACTAGCGGGAGGTAAACCCGAGCAGTACTTC,TRBV20-1,TRBJ2-7,many,TRBD2
CASRGQGALETQYF,TGTGCCAGCAGAGGACAGGGGGCGCTCGAGACCCAGTACTTC,TRBV28,TRBJ2-5,NA,TRBD1
CSASGGSHHGYTF,TGCAGTGCTTCCGGGGGGTCCCATCATGGCTACACCTTC,TRBV20-1,TRBJ1-2,many,NA
CASSGSGTGNSEQYF,TGTGCCAGCAGCGGGTCCGGGACAGGGAATTCCGAGCAGTACTTC,TRBV9,TRBJ2-7,NA,TRBD1
CSAYRRRRNNEQFF,TGCAGTGCTTATAGACGTCGGCGGAACAATGAGCAGTTCTTC,TRBV20-1,TRBJ2-1,few,NA
CASSPASGNTGELFF,TGCGCCAGCAGCCCGGCCTCAGGGAACACCGGGGAGCTGTTTTTT,TRBV5-1,TRBJ2-2,NA,NA
CASSPKIAVYNEQFF,TGTGCCAGCAGCCCGAAAATCGCGGTTTACAATGAGCAGTTCTTC,TRBV9,TRBJ2-1,many,NA
CSAHKPGPKNIQYF,TGCAGTGCTCACAAACCGGGCCCAAAAAACATTCAGTACTTC,TRBV20-1,TRBJ2-4,few,NA
CASRTPDADTQHF,TGTGCCAGCAGGACCCCGGATGCAGATACGCAGCATTTT,TRBV5-5,TRBJ1-5,NA,NA
CASSFGAGNEQFF,TGCGCCAGCAGCTTCGGAGCCGGGAATGAGCAGTTCTTC,TRBV5-1,TRBJ2-1,NA,NA
CSASQGGIGEKLFF,TGCAGTGCTTCCCAGGGGGGAATCGGTGAAAAACTGTTTTTT,TRBV20-1,TRBJ1-4,NA,TRBD1
CASGTGFYGYTF,TGTGCCAGCGGGACAGGCTTCTATGGCTACACCTTC,TRBV27,TRBJ1-2,few,TRBD1
CASNPRTGTFGETQYF,TGCGCCAGCAACCCGCGGACAGGGACATTTGGAGAGACCCAGTACTTC,TRBV5-1,TRBJ2-5,many,TRBD1
CASSPVRTGYEQYF,TGCGCCAGCAGCCCCGTCCGGACAGGATACGAGCAGTACTTC,TRBV5-1,TRBJ2-7,many,TRBD1